The text below deals with one TCR beta chain. The antigen is undetermined. Germline CDR1 SNHLY, CDR2 FYNNEI. The ends were cut back, 0 bases at V and 4 bases at J, with 8 bases in the middle. The CDR3 is made up of 14 amino acids. This entry belongs to a study of T cell responses to AZD1222 COVID-19 vaccine. Libraries were prepared by immunoSEQ multiplex PCR; TCRdb keeps only in-frame clonotypes and omits some of them. The repertoire holds tens of thousands of clones, with 90% to 95% as singletons. Study results and caveats: Spike was spanned by vaccine-associated CD4 TCRs, which were dominant at 160-218 and 743-854.

The V and J genes are TRBV2 and TRBJ2-3; D gene uncertain. This clonotype originated in an adult in good health. Sample: peripheral blood, taken on day 0 of MenACWY control vaccination. CDR3 protein: CASSEALLPDTQYF. The CDR3 nucleotides are TGTGCCAGCAGTGAAGCGCTTCTACCAGATACGCAGTATTTT.